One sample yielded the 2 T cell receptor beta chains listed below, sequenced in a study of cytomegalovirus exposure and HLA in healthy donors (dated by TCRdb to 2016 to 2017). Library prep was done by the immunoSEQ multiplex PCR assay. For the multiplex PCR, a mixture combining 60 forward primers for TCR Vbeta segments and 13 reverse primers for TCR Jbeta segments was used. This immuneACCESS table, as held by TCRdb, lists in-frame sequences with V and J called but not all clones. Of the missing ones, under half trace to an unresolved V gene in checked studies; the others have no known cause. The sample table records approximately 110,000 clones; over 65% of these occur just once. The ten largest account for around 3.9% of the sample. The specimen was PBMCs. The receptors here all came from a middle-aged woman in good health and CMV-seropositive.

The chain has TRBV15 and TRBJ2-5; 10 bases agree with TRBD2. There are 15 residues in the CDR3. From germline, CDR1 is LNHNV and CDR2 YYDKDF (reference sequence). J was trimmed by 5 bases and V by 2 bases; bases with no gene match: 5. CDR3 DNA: TGTGCCACCAGCAGAAGCGGGGGGGTGTACGAGACCCAGTACTTC. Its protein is CATSRSGGVYETQYF.

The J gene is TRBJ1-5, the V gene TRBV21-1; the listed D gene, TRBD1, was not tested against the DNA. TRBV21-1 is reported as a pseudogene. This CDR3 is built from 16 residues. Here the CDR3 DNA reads TGTGCCAGCAGCCCCTCCGGGCAGGGCACCTATCAGCCCCAGCATTTT. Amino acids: CASSPSGQGTYQPQHF.